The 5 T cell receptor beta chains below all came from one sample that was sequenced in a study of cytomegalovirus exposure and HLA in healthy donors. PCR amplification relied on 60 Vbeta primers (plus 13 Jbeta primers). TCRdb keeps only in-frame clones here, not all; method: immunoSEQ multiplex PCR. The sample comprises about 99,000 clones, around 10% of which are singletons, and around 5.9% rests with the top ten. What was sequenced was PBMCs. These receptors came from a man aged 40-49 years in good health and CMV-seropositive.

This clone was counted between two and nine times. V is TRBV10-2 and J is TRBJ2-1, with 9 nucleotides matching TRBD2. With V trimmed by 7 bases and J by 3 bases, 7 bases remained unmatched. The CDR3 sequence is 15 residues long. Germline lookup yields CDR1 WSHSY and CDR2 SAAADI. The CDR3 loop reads CASTTSAGGYNEQFF. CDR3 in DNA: TGCGCCAGCACAACTTCAGCGGGGGGCTACAATGAGCAGTTCTTC.

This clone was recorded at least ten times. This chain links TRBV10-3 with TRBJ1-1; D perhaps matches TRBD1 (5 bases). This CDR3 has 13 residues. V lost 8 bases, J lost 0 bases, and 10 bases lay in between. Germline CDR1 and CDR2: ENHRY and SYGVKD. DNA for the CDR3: TGTGCCATCGGACACTCCCTGAACACTGAAGCTTTCTTT. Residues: CAIGHSLNTEAFF.

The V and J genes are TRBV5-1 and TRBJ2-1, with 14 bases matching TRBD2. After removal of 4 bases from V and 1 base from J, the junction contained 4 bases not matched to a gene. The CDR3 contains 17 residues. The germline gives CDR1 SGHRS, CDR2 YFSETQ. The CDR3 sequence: CASSPGLAGVSYNEQFF. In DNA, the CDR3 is TGCGCCAGCAGCCCGGGACTAGCGGGAGTGTCCTACAATGAGCAGTTCTTC.

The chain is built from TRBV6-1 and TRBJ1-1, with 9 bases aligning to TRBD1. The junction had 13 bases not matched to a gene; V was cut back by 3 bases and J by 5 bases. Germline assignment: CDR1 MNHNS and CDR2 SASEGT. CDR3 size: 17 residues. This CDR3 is CASSDKGQGRGGTEAFF. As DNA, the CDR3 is TGTGCCAGCAGTGATAAGGGACAGGGCCGTGGTGGGACTGAAGCTTTCTTT.

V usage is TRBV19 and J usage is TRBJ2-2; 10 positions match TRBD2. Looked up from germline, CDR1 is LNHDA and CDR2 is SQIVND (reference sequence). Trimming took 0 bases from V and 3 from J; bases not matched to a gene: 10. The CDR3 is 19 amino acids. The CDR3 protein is CASSIDYRLAGFHTGELFF. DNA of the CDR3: TGTGCCAGTAGTATAGATTACAGACTAGCGGGCTTTCACACCGGGGAGCTGTTTTTT.